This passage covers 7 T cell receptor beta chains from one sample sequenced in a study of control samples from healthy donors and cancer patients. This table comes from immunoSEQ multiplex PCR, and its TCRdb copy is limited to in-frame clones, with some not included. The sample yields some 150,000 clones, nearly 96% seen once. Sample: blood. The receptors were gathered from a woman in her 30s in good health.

The CDR3 is CASSPGGAGETQYF. For the CDR3, the DNA is TGTGCCAGCAGCCCAGGGGGCGCGGGGGAGACCCAGTACTTC. The chain combines TRBV11-3 with TRBJ2-5; 8 nucleotides match TRBD1. The V gene's germline CDR1 is SGHNT and CDR2 YENEEA. The trim removed 5 bases at V and 5 bases at J, leaving 7 bases unmatched. The CDR3 runs 14 residues.

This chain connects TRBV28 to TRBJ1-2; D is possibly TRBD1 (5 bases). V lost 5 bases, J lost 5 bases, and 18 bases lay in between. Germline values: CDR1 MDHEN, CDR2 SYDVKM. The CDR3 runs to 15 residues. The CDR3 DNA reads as TGTGCCAGCAGTACCGCCGGGACTATGGCATATGGCTACACCTTC. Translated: CASSTAGTMAYGYTF.

CDR3 region: CASSADPLGSERAKNIQYF. The CDR3 coding sequence is TGTGCCAGCAGCGCCGACCCTCTGGGGTCCGAGCGGGCCAAAAACATTCAGTACTTC. V and J are TRBV9 and TRBJ2-4, with D maybe TRBD2 (5 bases). The germline V gene has CDR1 SGDLS and CDR2 YYNGEE. With 3 bases removed from V and 1 base from J, the gap between germline ends came to 23 bases. This CDR3 contains 19 residues.

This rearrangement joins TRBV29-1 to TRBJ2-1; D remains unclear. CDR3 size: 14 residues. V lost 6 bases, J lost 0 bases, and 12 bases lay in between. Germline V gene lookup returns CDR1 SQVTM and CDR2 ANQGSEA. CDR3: CSVDPNTSYNEQFF. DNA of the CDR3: TGCAGCGTGGACCCGAACACCTCCTACAATGAGCAGTTCTTC.

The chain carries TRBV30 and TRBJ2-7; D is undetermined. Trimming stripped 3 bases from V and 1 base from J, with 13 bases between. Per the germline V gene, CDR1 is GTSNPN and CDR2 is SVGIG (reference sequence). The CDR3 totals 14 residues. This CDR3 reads CAWSERRRSYEQYF. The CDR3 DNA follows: TGTGCCTGGAGCGAGAGAAGGAGATCCTACGAGCAGTACTTC.

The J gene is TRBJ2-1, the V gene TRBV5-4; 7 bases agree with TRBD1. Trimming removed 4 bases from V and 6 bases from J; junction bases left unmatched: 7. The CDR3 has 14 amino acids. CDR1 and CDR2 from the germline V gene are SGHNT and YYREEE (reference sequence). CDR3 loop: CASSLPGQANEQFF. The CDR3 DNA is TGTGCCAGCAGCCTACCCGGACAGGCCAATGAGCAGTTCTTC.

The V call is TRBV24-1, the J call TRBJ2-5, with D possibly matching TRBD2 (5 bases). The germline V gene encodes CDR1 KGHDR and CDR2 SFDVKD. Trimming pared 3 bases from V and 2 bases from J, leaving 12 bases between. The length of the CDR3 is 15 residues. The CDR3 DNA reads TGTGCCACCAGTGATATTGCGGGCCAGCAAGAGACCCAGTACTTC. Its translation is CATSDIAGQQETQYF.